Below, 20 T cell receptor beta chains from the same sample are listed, as sequenced in a study of shared clonotypes between healthy human individuals. Profiling relied on immunoSEQ multiplex PCR, and the TCRdb table lists in-frame clones only, not all of them. Seen here are roughly 1,600,000 clones, less than 99% observed once, and the top ten hold under 0.45%. Sample: naive CD4+ T cells sorted from blood. The sample's subset: CD45RA+ positively selected. The source of these receptors is a man aged 25-40 years in good health.

This clone was counted a few times. The V call is TRBV7-2, the J call TRBJ2-5; 7 positions match TRBD1. Trimming cost V 5 bases and J 5 bases; bases outside gene matches: 8. Looked up from germline, CDR1 is SGHTA and CDR2 is FQGNSA. The CDR3 extends over 14 amino acids. The CDR3 region has the DNA TGTGCCAGCAGCAAGACAGGGCGTTTGGAGACCCAGTACTTC. It yields the protein CASSKTGRLETQYF.

The V gene is TRBV11-2, the J gene TRBJ2-1; D is possibly TRBD2 (5 bases). V was cut by 1 base and J by 9 bases, with 19 bases left in between. CDR1 is SGHAT and CDR2 is FQNNGV in the germline V gene. The CDR3 is 16 residues long. CDR3 coding DNA: TGTGCCAGCAGCTTAGCATCCCGGGAAGAATTCGCTGAGCAGTTCTTC. Translating it yields CASSLASREEFAEQFF. The full variable domain, with the rest looked up from reference TRBV11-2 and TRBJ2-1, is EAGVAQSPRYKIIEKRQSVAFWCNPISGHATLYWYQQILGQGPKLLIQFQNNGVVDDSQLPKDRFSAERLKGVDSTLKIQPAKLEDSAVYLCASSLASREEFAEQFFGPGTRLTVL.

The chain couples TRBV5-4 to TRBJ1-1; TRBD1 is a possible D gene (6 bases). Germline V gene sequence: CDR1 SGHNT, CDR2 YYREEE (reference sequence). The V gene lost 0 bases and the J gene lost 5 bases, with 14 bases spanning the gap. The CDR3 covers 15 residues. CDR3 protein: CASSLVGRGRTEAFF. The CDR3 DNA sequence: TGTGCCAGCAGCTTGGTCGGTAGGGGGAGGACTGAAGCTTTCTTT.

With respect to this clone: In the same sample, other DNA sequences code for this CDR3. The chain employs TRBV5-1 and TRBJ1-1, with D uncertain. The CDR3 sequence is 15 residues long. CDR1 SGHRS and CDR2 YFSETQ come from the germline V gene. Deletions cut 0 bases from V and 0 bases from J, with 9 bases between. The CDR3 region is CASSLVGRMNTEAFF. DNA for the CDR3: TGCGCCAGCAGCTTGGTAGGCAGGATGAACACTGAAGCTTTCTTT.

The chain couples TRBV18 to TRBJ2-3; D gene uncertain. The CDR3 is 19 amino acids. Trimming removed 4 bases at V and 0 bases at J, with 23 bases between. CDR1 and CDR2 (germline): KGHSH, LQKENI. The CDR3 spells CASSRSITYGYTSTDTQYF. DNA of the CDR3: TGTGCCAGCTCACGTTCTATTACGTACGGTTATACTAGCACAGATACGCAGTATTTT.

The rearrangement links TRBV7-2 to TRBJ2-3; possibly TRBD1 for D (6 bases). The CDR3 spans 15 residues. Germline V lookup: CDR1 SGHTA, CDR2 FQGNSA. The V and J ends lost 2 bases and 2 bases respectively, with 11 bases between them. CDR3 sequence reads: CASSLWGPDTDTQYF. The CDR3 DNA is TGTGCCAGCAGCTTATGGGGGCCGGACACAGATACGCAGTATTTT. Full variable domain (remainder filled in from reference TRBV7-2 and TRBJ2-3): GAGVSQSPSNKVTEKGKDVELRCDPISGHTALYWYRQSLGQGLEFLIYFQGNSAPDKSGLPSDRFSAERTGGSVSTLTIQRTQQEDSAVYLCASSLWGPDTDTQYFGPGTRLTVL.

Here the CDR3 reads CASLAGSYQETQYF. The DNA of the CDR3 is TGTGCCAGCTTAGCCGGCAGCTACCAAGAGACCCAGTACTTC. The chain couples TRBV18 to TRBJ2-5, with D uncertain. Germline values: CDR1 KGHSH, CDR2 LQKENI. V was cut by 7 bases and J by 0 bases, with 12 bases left in between. This CDR3 has 14 residues.

This chain links TRBV9 with TRBJ2-5, with 14 positions matching TRBD2. This CDR3 has 20 amino acids. With 0 bases clipped from V and 3 bases from J, the junction kept 13 bases outside the gene matches. Germline V CDR1 and CDR2: SGDLS, YYNGEE. CDR3 in DNA: TGTGCCAGCAGCGTAGGCCCTGGGACTAGCGGGGGAGGTCGGGAAGAGACCCAGTACTTC. Its protein product is CASSVGPGTSGGGREETQYF.

The genes are TRBV7-2 and TRBJ1-4; 7 bases are shared with TRBD1. This CDR3 comprises 15 residues. CDR1 SGHTA and CDR2 FQGNSA come from the germline V gene. V lost 1 base and J lost 1; bases outside the gene matches: 0. In DNA form, the CDR3 reads TGTGCCAGCAGCTTAGACAGGGGAACTAATGAAAAACTGTTTTTT. This translates into CASSLDRGTNEKLFF. The complete variable domain, with remaining parts taken from reference TRBV7-2 and TRBJ1-4, reads GAGVSQSPSNKVTEKGKDVELRCDPISGHTALYWYRQSLGQGLEFLIYFQGNSAPDKSGLPSDRFSAERTGGSVSTLTIQRTQQEDSAVYLCASSLDRGTNEKLFFGSGTQLSVL.

This clone was seen a single time. This sequence joins TRBV28 and TRBJ1-1, with D perhaps matching TRBD1 (5 bases). CDR1 is MDHEN, CDR2 SYDVKM, per germline. Deletions cut 2 bases from V and 0 bases from J, with 13 bases between. The CDR3 is made up of 16 amino acids. The CDR3 sequence: CASSLVPGRVNTEAFF. The CDR3 nucleotides read TGTGCCAGCAGTTTAGTCCCTGGCAGGGTGAACACTGAAGCTTTCTTT.

The rearrangement links TRBV30 to TRBJ2-7, with TRBD1 matching 9 bases. Looked up from germline, CDR1 is GTSNPN and CDR2 is SVGIG (reference sequence). V shed 5 bases and J 0 bases; nucleotides not matched to a gene: 2. The CDR3 runs 13 residues. CDR3 protein: CAWADRGSYEQYF. In DNA form, the CDR3 reads TGTGCCTGGGCGGACAGGGGCTCCTACGAGCAGTACTTC.

The J gene is TRBJ1-4, the V gene TRBV18; D is unclear. The CDR3 has 12 residues. The V gene lost 3 bases and the J gene lost 11 bases, with 10 bases spanning the gap. Germline values: CDR1 KGHSH, CDR2 LQKENI. CDR3 protein: CASSPNIEKLFF. The CDR3 DNA reads TGTGCCAGCTCACCTAACATTGAGAAACTGTTTTTT.

V gene TRBV5-1 combines with J gene TRBJ1-4, with 7 bases fitting TRBD1. Trimming removed 7 bases from V and 7 bases from J; junction bases left unmatched: 10. The germline gives CDR1 SGHRS, CDR2 YFSETQ. The CDR3 is made up of 14 amino acids. The chain's CDR3 is CASGMTGRGEKLFF. The CDR3 DNA reads as TGCGCCAGCGGAATGACAGGGAGGGGTGAAAAACTGTTTTTT.

Points on this clone: Other DNA sequences of this sample code for an identical CDR3. This chain uses TRBV5-1 with TRBJ2-5; 8 nucleotides line up with TRBD1. Trimming at V came to 0 bases and at J to 2 bases, leaving 3 bases not matched to a gene. The length of the CDR3 is 15 residues. CDR1 is SGHRS and CDR2 is YFSETQ in the germline V gene. In DNA, the CDR3 is TGCGCCAGCAGCTTGGTTGGGGACAGGCAAGAGACCCAGTACTTC. Its protein is CASSLVGDRQETQYF.

V and J are TRBV28 and TRBJ1-1, with unresolved D. Trimming shortened V by 3 bases and J by 6 bases, and 11 bases separated the two germline ends. The CDR3 sequence is 13 residues long. CDR1 and CDR2 (germline): MDHEN, SYDVKM. This CDR3 reads CASSLPGFPEAFF. CDR3 coding DNA: TGTGCCAGCAGTTTGCCCGGATTTCCTGAAGCTTTCTTT.

In this sample, this clone turned up once. The CDR3 DNA is TGTGCCAGCAGTTTTCCGGGGAGGGACACTGAAGCTTTCTTT. Its translation: CASSFPGRDTEAFF. This sequence joins TRBV27 and TRBJ1-1, with unresolved D. The CDR3 contains 14 residues. Trimming took off 3 bases at V and 3 bases at J, with 11 bases between the two ends. The germline CDR1 and CDR2 sequences are MNHEY and SMNVEV (reference sequence).

The chain couples TRBV7-8 to TRBJ2-5; D remains unclear. This CDR3 contains 17 residues. Trimming removed 2 bases at V and 5 bases at J, with 21 bases between. Germline CDR1 is SGHVS and CDR2 is FQNEAQ. CDR3 protein: CASSLSRSIVLRETQYF. The DNA for the CDR3 is TGTGCCAGCAGCTTATCCAGGTCAATAGTTCTTCGGGAGACCCAGTACTTC. Full variable domain (remainder filled in from reference TRBV7-8 and TRBJ2-5): GAGVSQSPRYKVAKRGQDVALRCDPISGHVSLFWYQQALGQGPEFLTYFQNEAQLDKSGLPSDRFFAERPEGSVSTLKIQRTQQEDSAVYLCASSLSRSIVLRETQYFGPGTRLLVL.

The CDR3 DNA sequence: TGCGCCAGCAGCTGGACTAGCGACTCCTCCTACGAGCAGTACTTC. This sequence encodes CASSWTSDSSYEQYF. V is TRBV5-1 and J is TRBJ2-7, with 9 bases identical to TRBD2. This CDR3 region has 15 residues. V lost 3 bases, J lost 0 bases, and 4 bases stayed unmatched. CDR1 and CDR2 from the germline V gene are SGHRS and YFSETQ.

V usage is TRBV6-5 and J usage is TRBJ1-3; D unclear. The CDR3 runs 12 residues. Germline V gene sequence: CDR1 MNHEY, CDR2 SVGAGI. V lost 7 bases, J lost 1 base, and 5 bases lay in between. CDR3 residues: CASISSGNTIYF. The CDR3 DNA follows: TGTGCCAGCATTTCTTCTGGAAACACCATATATTTT.

The chain has TRBV19 and TRBJ2-1, with 13 bases identical to TRBD2. J lost 4 bases, V lost 5 bases, and 5 bases had no gene match. Germline lookup yields CDR1 LNHDA and CDR2 SQIVND (reference sequence). There are 16 residues in the CDR3. As DNA, the CDR3 is TGTGCCAGTAGTCCTCGGACTAGCGGGAGTTACAATGAGCAGTTCTTC. It is translated as CASSPRTSGSYNEQFF.